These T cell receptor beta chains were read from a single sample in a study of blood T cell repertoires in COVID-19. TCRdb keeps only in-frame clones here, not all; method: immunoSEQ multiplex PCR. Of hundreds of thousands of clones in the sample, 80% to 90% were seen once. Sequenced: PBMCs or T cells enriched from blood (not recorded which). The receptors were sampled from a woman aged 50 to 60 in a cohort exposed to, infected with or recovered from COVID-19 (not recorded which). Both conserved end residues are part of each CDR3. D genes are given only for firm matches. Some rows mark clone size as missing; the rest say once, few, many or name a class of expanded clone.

DNA: TGTGCCAGCAGTTTAATTTCCAGGGTGAACACCGGGGAGCTGTTTTTT; CDR3: CASSLISRVNTGELFF; size: few; D: .; V: TRBV27; J: TRBJ2-2
DNA: TGCGCCAGCAGTGCGGCCGTACAGGGGTTGAAGGGCTACACCTTC; CDR3: CASSAAVQGLKGYTF; size: once; D: TRBD1; V: TRBV10-2; J: TRBJ1-2
DNA: TGTGCCAGTAGAGAACAGCCCGATTCACCCCTCCACTTT; CDR3: CASREQPDSPLHF; size: .; D: .; V: TRBV19; J: TRBJ1-6
DNA: TGCGCCAGCAGCTCGACAGGCCTCTATGGCTACACCTTC; CDR3: CASSSTGLYGYTF; size: .; D: .; V: TRBV5-1; J: TRBJ1-2
DNA: TGTGCCAGCAGCTTATTCGGACATTCGAACACTGAAGCTTTCTTT; CDR3: CASSLFGHSNTEAFF; size: .; D: .; V: TRBV7-3; J: TRBJ1-1
DNA: TGTGCCAGCAGCTTAGCGGGGACTAGTCGTTCCGGGGAGCTGTTTTTT; CDR3: CASSLAGTSRSGELFF; size: .; D: TRBD2; V: TRBV7-6; J: TRBJ2-2
DNA: TGTGCCAGCAGACCTCGGGACAGGGTGCCCCTGGGGTATGGCTACACCTTC; CDR3: CASRPRDRVPLGYGYTF; size: .; D: TRBD1; V: TRBV5-4; J: TRBJ1-2
DNA: TGTGCCAGCAGTTTATCAGGGTCTTCTGAAGCTTTCTTT; CDR3: CASSLSGSSEAFF; size: .; D: .; V: TRBV28; J: TRBJ1-1
DNA: TGCGCCAGCAGCGTCGGACCGGACAGTCCTAACTATGGCTACACCTTC; CDR3: CASSVGPDSPNYGYTF; size: .; D: .; V: TRBV5-1; J: TRBJ1-2
DNA: TGTGCCAGCAGCCCTAGGGACAGGGGTTATCCCGAGCAGTACTTC; CDR3: CASSPRDRGYPEQYF; size: .; D: TRBD1; V: TRBV3-1/TRBV3-2; J: TRBJ2-7
DNA: TGCGCCAGCGCCCCCGGGACAGGGGCTTTAGAGGGAGCTTTCTTT; CDR3: CASAPGTGALEGAFF; size: .; D: TRBD1; V: TRBV5-1; J: TRBJ1-1
DNA: TGTGCCAGCAGTTTTCGGACAGGGGGTGGCTACACCTTC; CDR3: CASSFRTGGGYTF; size: .; D: TRBD1; V: TRBV28; J: TRBJ1-2
DNA: TGTGCCAGCAGCCGACGGACAGGGGGCATCAATGAGCAGTTCTTC; CDR3: CASSRRTGGINEQFF; size: .; D: TRBD1; V: TRBV2; J: TRBJ2-1
DNA: TGTGCCAGCACCCTAGGGGCCGGGGAGCTGTTTTTT; CDR3: CASTLGAGELFF; size: .; D: .; V: TRBV12-3/TRBV12-4; J: TRBJ2-2
DNA: TGTGCCAGCAGCAAGGAAGGACTAGCGGGGTCTGAGCAGTACTTC; CDR3: CASSKEGLAGSEQYF; size: .; D: TRBD2; V: TRBV5-4; J: TRBJ2-7
DNA: TGCGCCAGCAGCTTGGGGGACAGGGGGCCGTGGAACACTGAAGCTTTCTTT; CDR3: CASSLGDRGPWNTEAFF; size: .; D: TRBD1; V: TRBV5-1; J: TRBJ1-1
DNA: TGTGCCAGCAGATTCAGGTCGATGACTGAAGCTTTCTTT; CDR3: CASRFRSMTEAFF; size: .; D: .; V: TRBV5-8; J: TRBJ1-1
DNA: TGCGCCAGCCGACCGGGACAGGGAGATAATTCACCCCTCCACTTT; CDR3: CASRPGQGDNSPLHF; size: .; D: TRBD1; V: TRBV5-1; J: TRBJ1-6
DNA: TGTGCCTGGAGTGTACTAGAGGGTTCAACCTTC; CDR3: CAWSVLEGSTF; size: .; D: .; V: TRBV30; J: TRBJ1-2
DNA: TGTGCCTGGAGCGAACTAGCTGAAGCTTTCTTT; CDR3: CAWSELAEAFF; size: few; D: .; V: TRBV30; J: TRBJ1-1
DNA: TGTGCCAGCAGCTTCCCACAGGACGCTGGAAACACCATATATTTT; CDR3: CASSFPQDAGNTIYF; size: .; D: .; V: TRBV7-2; J: TRBJ1-3
DNA: TGTGCCTGGAGTGAGGGGGGGCGGGATTCACCCCTCCACTTT; CDR3: CAWSEGGRDSPLHF; size: .; D: .; V: TRBV30; J: TRBJ1-6
DNA: TGTGCCAGCAGTTCCCTTCGGTTGTCACCCCTCCACTTT; CDR3: CASSSLRLSPLHF; size: .; D: .; V: TRBV7-2; J: TRBJ1-6
DNA: TGTGCCACCAGTGACCCCAAGCAGGGTGGCTACACCTTC; CDR3: CATSDPKQGGYTF; size: .; D: .; V: TRBV24-1; J: TRBJ1-2